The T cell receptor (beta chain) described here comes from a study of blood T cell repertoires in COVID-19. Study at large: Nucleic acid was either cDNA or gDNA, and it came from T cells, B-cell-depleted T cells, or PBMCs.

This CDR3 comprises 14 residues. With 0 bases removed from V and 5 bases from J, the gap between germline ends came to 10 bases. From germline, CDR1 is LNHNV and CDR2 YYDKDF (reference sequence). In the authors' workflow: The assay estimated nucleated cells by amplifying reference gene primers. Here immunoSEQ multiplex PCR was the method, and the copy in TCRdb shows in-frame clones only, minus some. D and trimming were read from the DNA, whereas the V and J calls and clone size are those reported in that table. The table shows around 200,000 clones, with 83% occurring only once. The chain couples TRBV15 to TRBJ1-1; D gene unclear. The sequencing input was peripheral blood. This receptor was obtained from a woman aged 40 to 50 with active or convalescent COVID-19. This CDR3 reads CATSREQVRTEAFF. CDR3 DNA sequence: TGTGCCACCAGCAGAGAGCAAGTGAGAACTGAAGCTTTCTTT.